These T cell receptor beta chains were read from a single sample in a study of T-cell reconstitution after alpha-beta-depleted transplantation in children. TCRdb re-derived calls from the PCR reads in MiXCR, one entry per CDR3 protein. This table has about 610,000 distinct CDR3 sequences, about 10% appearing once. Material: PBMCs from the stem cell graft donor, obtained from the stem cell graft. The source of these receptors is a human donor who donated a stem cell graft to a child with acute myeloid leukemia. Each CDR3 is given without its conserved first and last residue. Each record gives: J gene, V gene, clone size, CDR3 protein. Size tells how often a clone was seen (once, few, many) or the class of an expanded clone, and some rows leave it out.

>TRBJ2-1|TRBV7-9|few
ASSRAGGLHEQF
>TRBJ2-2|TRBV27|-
ASSLGPGRTGELF
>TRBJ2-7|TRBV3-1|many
ASSQVQNYEQY
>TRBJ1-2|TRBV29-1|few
SVDAEHYGYT
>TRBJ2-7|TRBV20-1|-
SARDPGSGTAYEQY
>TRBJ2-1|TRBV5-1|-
ASKAGGPPDEQF
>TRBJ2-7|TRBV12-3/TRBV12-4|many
ASSLLRGGLADPFC
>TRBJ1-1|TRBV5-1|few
ASSYGQVGTGSTEAF
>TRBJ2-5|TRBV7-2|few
ASSPTGGLQETQY
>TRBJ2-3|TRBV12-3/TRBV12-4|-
ASSPAGRGDTQY
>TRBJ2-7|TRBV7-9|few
ASSLSGLNKGEQY
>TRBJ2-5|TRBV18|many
ASSPGTQETQY
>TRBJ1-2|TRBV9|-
ASSESGDRTNYGYT
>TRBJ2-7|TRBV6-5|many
ASSPPGGRSYEQY
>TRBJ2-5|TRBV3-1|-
ASCQDFGLSGAQY